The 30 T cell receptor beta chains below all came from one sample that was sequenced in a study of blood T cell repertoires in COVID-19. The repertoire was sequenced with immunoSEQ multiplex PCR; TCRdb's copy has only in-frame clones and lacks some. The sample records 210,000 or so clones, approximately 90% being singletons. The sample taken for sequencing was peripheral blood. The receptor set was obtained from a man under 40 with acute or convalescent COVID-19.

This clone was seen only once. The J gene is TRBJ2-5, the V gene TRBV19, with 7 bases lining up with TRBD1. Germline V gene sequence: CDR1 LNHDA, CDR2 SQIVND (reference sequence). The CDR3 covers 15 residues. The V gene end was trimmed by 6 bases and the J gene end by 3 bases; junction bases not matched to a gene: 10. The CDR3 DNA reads TGTGCCAGTAGACCGACCAGGGGGAGTAAAGAGACCCAGTACTTC. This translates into CASRPTRGSKETQYF.

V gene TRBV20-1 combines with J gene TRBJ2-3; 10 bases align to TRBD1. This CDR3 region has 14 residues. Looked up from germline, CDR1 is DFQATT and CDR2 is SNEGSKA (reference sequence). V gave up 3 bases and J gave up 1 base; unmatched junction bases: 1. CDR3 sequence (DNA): TGCAGTGCTAGTGGGACAGGGGGCACAGATACGCAGTATTTT. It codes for CSASGTGGTDTQYF.

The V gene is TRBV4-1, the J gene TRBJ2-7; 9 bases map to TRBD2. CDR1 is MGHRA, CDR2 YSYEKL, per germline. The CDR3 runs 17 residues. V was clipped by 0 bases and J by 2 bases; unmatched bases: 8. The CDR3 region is CASSQDPGTSRTYEQYF. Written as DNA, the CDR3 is TGCGCCAGCAGCCAAGATCCGGGGACTAGCCGTACCTACGAGCAGTACTTC.

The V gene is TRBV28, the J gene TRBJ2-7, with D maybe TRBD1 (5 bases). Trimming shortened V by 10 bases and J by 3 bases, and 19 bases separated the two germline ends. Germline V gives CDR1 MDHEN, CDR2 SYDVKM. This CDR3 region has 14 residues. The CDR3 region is CATHPPGPDYEQYF. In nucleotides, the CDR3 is TGTGCCACCCACCCCCCAGGGCCCGACTACGAGCAGTACTTC. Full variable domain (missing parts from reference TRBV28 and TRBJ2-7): DVKVTQSSRYLVKRTGEKVFLECVQDMDHENMFWYRQDPGLGLRLIYFSYDVKMKEKGDIPEGYSVSREKKERFSLILESASTNQTSMYLCATHPPGPDYEQYFGPGTRLTVT.

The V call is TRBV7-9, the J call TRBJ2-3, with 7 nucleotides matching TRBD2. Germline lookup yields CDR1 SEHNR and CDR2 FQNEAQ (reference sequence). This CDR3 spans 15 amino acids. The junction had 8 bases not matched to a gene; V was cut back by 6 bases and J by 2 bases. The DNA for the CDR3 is TGTGCCAGCAGTTCCTGGGGGGGACCCACAGATACGCAGTATTTT. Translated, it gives CASSSWGGPTDTQYF.

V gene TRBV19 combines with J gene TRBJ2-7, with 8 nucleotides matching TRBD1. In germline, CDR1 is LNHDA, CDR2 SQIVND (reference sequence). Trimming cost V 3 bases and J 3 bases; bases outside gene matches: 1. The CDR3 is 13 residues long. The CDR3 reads CASSIDRGYEQYF. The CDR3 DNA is TGTGCCAGTAGTATTGACAGGGGCTACGAGCAGTACTTC. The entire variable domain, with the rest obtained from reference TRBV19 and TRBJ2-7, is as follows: DGGITQSPKYLFRKEGQNVTLSCEQNLNHDAMYWYRQDPGQGLRLIYYSQIVNDFQKGDIAEGYSVSREKKESFPLTVTSAQKNPTAFYLCASSIDRGYEQYFGPGTRLTVT.

The CDR3 spells CASSLDRGGYGYTF. CDR3 DNA: TGCGCCAGCAGCTTAGACAGGGGTGGCTATGGCTACACCTTC. The chain joins TRBV5-1 to TRBJ1-2; 8 bases agree with TRBD1. Germline CDR1 SGHRS, CDR2 YFSETQ. Trimming cost V 2 bases and J 4 bases; bases outside gene matches: 4. CDR3 length: 14 residues.

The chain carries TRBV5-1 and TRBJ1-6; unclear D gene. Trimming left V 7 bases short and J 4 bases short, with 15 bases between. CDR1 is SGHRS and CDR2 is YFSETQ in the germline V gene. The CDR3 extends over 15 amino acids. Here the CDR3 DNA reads TGCGCCAGCCGGGCGGGGTTGTCTTATAATTCACCCCTCCACTTT. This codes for CASRAGLSYNSPLHF.

This CDR3 is CASRRGVGGDEQYF. DNA of the CDR3: TGCGCCAGCAGGCGGGGGGTGGGCGGCGACGAGCAGTACTTC. V and J are TRBV23-1 and TRBJ2-7; 8 bases are a match to TRBD2. TRBV23-1 is marked as an open reading frame, function uncertain. This CDR3 contains 14 residues. With 6 bases clipped from V and 5 bases from J, the junction kept 9 bases outside the gene matches.

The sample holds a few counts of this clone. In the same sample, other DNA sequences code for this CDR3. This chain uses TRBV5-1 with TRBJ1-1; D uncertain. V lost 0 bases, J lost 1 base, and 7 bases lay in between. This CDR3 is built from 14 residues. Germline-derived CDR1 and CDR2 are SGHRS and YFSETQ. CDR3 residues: CASSLESGNTEAFF. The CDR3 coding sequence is TGCGCCAGCAGCTTGGAATCAGGGAACACTGAAGCTTTCTTT.

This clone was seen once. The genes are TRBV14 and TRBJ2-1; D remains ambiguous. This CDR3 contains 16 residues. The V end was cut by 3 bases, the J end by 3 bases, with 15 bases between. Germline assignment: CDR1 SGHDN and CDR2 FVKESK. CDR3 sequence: CASSQVVGDLYNEQFF. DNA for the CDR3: TGTGCCAGCAGCCAGGTGGTAGGAGATCTCTACAATGAGCAGTTCTTC.

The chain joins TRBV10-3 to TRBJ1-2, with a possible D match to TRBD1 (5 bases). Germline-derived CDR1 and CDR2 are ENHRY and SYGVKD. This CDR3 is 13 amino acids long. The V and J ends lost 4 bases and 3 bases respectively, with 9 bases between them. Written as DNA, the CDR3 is TGTGCCATCAGTGGGGGCCAAGACTATGGCTACACCTTC. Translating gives CAISGGQDYGYTF.

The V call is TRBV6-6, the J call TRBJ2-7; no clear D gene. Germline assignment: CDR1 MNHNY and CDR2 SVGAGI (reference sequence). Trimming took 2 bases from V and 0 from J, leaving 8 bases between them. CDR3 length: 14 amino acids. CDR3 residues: CASSYGQSSYEQYF. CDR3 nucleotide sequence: TGTGCCAGCAGTTACGGGCAGAGCTCCTACGAGCAGTACTTC.

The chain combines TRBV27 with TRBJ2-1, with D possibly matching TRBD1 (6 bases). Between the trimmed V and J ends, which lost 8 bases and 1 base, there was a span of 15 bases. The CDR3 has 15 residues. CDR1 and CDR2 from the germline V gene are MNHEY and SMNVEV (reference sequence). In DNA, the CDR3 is TGTGCCAGCGAATTTACTAGGGGGTCCTACAATGAGCAGTTCTTC. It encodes CASEFTRGSYNEQFF.

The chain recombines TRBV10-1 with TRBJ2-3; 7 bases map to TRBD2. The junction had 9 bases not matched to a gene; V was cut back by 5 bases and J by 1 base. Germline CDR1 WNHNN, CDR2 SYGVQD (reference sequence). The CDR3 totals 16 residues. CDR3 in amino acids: CASSKSSGRGTDTQYF. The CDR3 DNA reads TGCGCCAGCAGTAAATCTAGCGGAAGGGGCACAGATACGCAGTATTTT.

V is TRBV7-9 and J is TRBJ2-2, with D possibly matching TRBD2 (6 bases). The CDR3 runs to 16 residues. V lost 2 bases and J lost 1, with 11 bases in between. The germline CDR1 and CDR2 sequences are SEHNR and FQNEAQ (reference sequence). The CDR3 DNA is TGTGCCAGCAGCTTAAAAGGGACTCTGAACACCGGGGAGCTGTTTTTT. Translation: CASSLKGTLNTGELFF.

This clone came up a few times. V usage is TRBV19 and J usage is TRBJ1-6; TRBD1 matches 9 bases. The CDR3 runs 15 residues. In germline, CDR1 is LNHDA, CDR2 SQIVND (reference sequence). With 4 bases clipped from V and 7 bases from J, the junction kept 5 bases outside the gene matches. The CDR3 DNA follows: TGTGCCAGTAGTACTTTTGGACAGGGGAATTCACCCCTCCACTTT. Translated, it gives CASSTFGQGNSPLHF.

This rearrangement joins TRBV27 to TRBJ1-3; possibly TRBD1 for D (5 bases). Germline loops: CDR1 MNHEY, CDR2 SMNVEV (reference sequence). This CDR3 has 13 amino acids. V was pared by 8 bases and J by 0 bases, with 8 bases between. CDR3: CASRQLSGNTIYF. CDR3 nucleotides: TGTGCCAGCCGACAGCTCTCTGGAAACACCATATATTTT.

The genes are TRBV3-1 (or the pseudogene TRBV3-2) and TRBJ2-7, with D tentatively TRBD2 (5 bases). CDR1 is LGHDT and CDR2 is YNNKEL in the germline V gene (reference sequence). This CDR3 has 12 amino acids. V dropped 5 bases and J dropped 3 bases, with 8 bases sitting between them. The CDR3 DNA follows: TGTGCCAGCAGCTTGACTATCTACGAGCAGTACTTC. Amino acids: CASSLTIYEQYF.

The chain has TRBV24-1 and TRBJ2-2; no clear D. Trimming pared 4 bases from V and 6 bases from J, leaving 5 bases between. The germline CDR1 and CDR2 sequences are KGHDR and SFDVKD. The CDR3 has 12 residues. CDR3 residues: CATSDRAGELFF. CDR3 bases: TGTGCCACCAGTGACCGTGCCGGGGAGCTGTTTTTT.

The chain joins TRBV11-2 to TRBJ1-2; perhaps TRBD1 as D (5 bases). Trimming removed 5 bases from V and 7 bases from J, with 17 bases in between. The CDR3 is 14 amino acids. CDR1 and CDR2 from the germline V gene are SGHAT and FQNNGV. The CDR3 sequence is CASSALNNRTGYTF. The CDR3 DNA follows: TGTGCCAGCAGCGCCCTGAACAACAGGACTGGCTACACCTTC. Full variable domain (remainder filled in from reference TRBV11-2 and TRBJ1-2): EAGVAQSPRYKIIEKRQSVAFWCNPISGHATLYWYQQILGQGPKLLIQFQNNGVVDDSQLPKDRFSAERLKGVDSTLKIQPAKLEDSAVYLCASSALNNRTGYTFGSGTRLTVV.

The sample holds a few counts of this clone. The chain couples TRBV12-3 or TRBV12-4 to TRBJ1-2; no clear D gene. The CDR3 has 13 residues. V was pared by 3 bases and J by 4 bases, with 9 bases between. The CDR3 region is CASSFRSSYGYTF. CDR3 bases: TGTGCCAGCAGTTTCCGGTCGTCCTATGGCTACACCTTC.

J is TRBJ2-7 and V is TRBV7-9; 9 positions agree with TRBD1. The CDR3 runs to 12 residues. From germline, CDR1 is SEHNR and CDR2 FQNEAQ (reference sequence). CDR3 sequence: CASSFAGTGKKV. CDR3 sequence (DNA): TGTGCCAGCAGCTTCGCCGGGACAGGGAAGAAGGTC.

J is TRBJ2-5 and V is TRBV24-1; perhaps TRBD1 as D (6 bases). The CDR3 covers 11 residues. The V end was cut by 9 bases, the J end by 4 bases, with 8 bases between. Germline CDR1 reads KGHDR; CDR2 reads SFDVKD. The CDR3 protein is CATQGRETQYF. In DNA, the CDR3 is TGTGCCACCCAGGGGCGAGAGACCCAGTACTTC.

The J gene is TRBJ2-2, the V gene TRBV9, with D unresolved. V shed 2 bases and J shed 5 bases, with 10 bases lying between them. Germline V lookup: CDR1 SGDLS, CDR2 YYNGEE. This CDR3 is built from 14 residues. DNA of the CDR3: TGTGCCAGCAGCGTTTTCGTTTTTACCGGGGAGCTGTTTTTT. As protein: CASSVFVFTGELFF.

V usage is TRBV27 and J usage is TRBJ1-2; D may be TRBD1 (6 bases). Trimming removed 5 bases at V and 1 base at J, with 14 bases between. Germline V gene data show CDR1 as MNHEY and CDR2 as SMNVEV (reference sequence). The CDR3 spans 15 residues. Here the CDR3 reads CASSNLGQLNYGYTF. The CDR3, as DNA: TGTGCCAGCAGTAATTTAGGACAGCTTAACTATGGCTACACCTTC.

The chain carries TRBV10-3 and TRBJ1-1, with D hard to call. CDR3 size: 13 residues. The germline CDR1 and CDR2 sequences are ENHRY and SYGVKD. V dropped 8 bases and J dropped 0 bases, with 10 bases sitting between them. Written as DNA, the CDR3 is TGTGCCATCGCGAGTCCTCTGAACACTGAAGCTTTCTTT. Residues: CAIASPLNTEAFF.

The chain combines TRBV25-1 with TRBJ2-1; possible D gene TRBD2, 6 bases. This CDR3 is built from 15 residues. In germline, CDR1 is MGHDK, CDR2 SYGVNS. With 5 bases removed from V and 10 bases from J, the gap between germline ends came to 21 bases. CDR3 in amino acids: CASSFGGSGEEEQFF. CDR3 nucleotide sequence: TGTGCCAGCAGTTTTGGGGGATCGGGGGAAGAGGAGCAGTTCTTC.

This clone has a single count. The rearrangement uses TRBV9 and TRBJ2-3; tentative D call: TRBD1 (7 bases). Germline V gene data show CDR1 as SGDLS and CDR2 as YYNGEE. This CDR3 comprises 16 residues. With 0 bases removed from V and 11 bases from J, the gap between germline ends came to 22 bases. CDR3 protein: CASSVGGGGSGLGQYF. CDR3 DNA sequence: TGTGCCAGCAGCGTAGGCGGAGGGGGCTCGGGGCTAGGGCAGTATTTT.

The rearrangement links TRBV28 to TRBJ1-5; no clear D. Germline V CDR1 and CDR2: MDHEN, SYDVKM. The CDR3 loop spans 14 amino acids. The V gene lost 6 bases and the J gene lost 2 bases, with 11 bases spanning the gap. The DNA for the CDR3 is TGTGCCAGCAGGATATTAGAGGGCAATCAGCCCCAGCATTTT. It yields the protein CASRILEGNQPQHF.